The 27 T cell receptor beta chains presented below share a single source sample, sequenced in a study of vaccination effects on CD4 cells after COVID-19. Antigens of these TCRs are unknown. Only in-frame clones appear in the TCRdb table, and some are missing; sequencing was by immunoSEQ multiplex PCR. Of tens of thousands of clones listed, under 85% are singletons. Sequencing followed a ViraFEST assay step that expanded antigen-specific CD4+ T cells with viral peptide pools. Having been cultured for less than 12 days, the cells underwent CD4+ T cell isolation. Each participant was administered two doses of either the BNT162b2 or the mRNA-1273 vaccine. Sample: CD4+ T cells from PBMCs cultured with HCoV-OC43 spike peptides, taken after COVID-19 vaccination. Subset specified: HCoV-OC43 spike overlapping peptide pool stimulation. These receptors all come from a human donor who received a COVID-19 vaccine.

The chain combines TRBV11-3 with TRBJ1-2; possible D gene TRBD1, 6 bases. Germline CDR1 and CDR2: SGHNT and YENEEA. V was clipped by 3 bases and J by 5 bases, with 25 bases between them. This CDR3 contains 18 residues. The CDR3 bases are TGTGCCAGCAGCTTCCGACAAAAACGGGACACGGGACCTTATGGCTACACCTTC. Translated: CASSFRQKRDTGPYGYTF. Full variable domain (outside the CDR3, taken from reference TRBV11-3 and TRBJ1-2): EAGVVQSPRYKIIEKKQPVAFWCNPISGHNTLYWYLQNLGQGPELLIRYENEEAVDDSQLPKDRFSAERLKGVDSTLKIQPAELGDSAVYLCASSFRQKRDTGPYGYTFGSGTRLTVV.

The CDR3 DNA follows: TGTGCCAGCAGCAGAGCGGGCTTCGGGCAGCCCCAGCATTTT. This sequence encodes CASSRAGFGQPQHF. The chain is built from TRBV9 and TRBJ1-5; D is ambiguous. The germline CDR1 and CDR2 sequences are SGDLS and YYNGEE. Deletions cut 4 bases from V and 7 bases from J, with 15 bases between. The CDR3 extends over 14 amino acids.

By sample fraction, this clone is medium-sized (0.01 to 0.1%). The V gene is TRBV27, the J gene TRBJ1-2; D is unresolved. This CDR3 spans 17 amino acids. Germline CDR1 reads MNHEY; CDR2 reads SMNVEV (reference sequence). The germline V and J ends were trimmed by 3 bases and 4 bases, with 21 bases remaining between them. This chain's CDR3 is CASSLSEATLQPYGYTF. The CDR3 DNA reads as TGTGCCAGCAGTTTGTCGGAGGCGACTCTGCAACCCTATGGCTACACCTTC.

V usage is TRBV18 and J usage is TRBJ2-7; maybe TRBD2 (5 bases). Trimming left V 3 bases short and J 0 bases short, with 6 bases between. Germline loops: CDR1 KGHSH, CDR2 LQKENI. There are 13 residues in the CDR3. CDR3 coding DNA: TGTGCCAGCTCACCTGCGGGCTCCTACGAGCAGTACTTC. Protein product: CASSPAGSYEQYF.

The J gene is TRBJ2-5, the V gene TRBV7-9; D remains ambiguous. In germline, CDR1 is SEHNR, CDR2 FQNEAQ (reference sequence). There are 13 residues in the CDR3. Deletions cut 5 bases from V and 1 base from J, with 8 bases between. CDR3 nucleotide sequence: TGTGCCAGCAGCGTTACGGCCCAAGAGACCCAGTACTTC. Protein sequence: CASSVTAQETQYF.

This clone has only a few counts. The rearrangement uses TRBV24-1 and TRBJ1-2, with D unresolved. V lost 7 bases to trimming and J lost 1 base, with 9 bases between them. The CDR3 is 13 amino acids. Germline V gene lookup returns CDR1 KGHDR and CDR2 SFDVKD. The CDR3 loop reads CATRAGGNYGYTF. In DNA, the CDR3 is TGTGCCACCAGGGCAGGAGGTAACTATGGCTACACCTTC.

About this clone: Other DNA sequences in this specimen translate into the identical CDR3. The chain links TRBV2 to TRBJ2-5; maybe TRBD2 (5 bases). Trimming cost V 6 bases and J 3 bases, with 14 bases left between them. Germline CDR1 SNHLY, CDR2 FYNNEI. This CDR3 has 14 residues. Written as DNA, the CDR3 is TGTGCCAGCAGAGCCGGGCTAGCCGAAGAGACCCAGTACTTC. As protein: CASRAGLAEETQYF.

The genes are TRBV6-6 and TRBJ1-1; 8 positions agree with TRBD1. J gave up 1 base and V 5 bases, and 3 bases lay outside the gene matches. The CDR3 covers 14 residues. Germline loops: CDR1 MNHNY, CDR2 SVGAGI (reference sequence). The CDR3, as DNA: TGTGCCAGCAGTCGGACAGGGTCGAACACTGAAGCTTTCTTT. Its protein product is CASSRTGSNTEAFF.

The V and J genes are TRBV13 and TRBJ1-4; a possible D gene is TRBD1 (6 bases). Trimming shortened V by 4 bases and J by 8 bases, and 26 bases separated the two germline ends. The CDR3 extends over 18 amino acids. Per the germline V gene, CDR1 is PRHDT and CDR2 is FYEKMQ (reference sequence). In DNA, the CDR3 is TGTGCCAGCAGCTCAAGAAAGCCCCCCGACAGGATTTCGGAAAAACTGTTTTTT. This gives the protein CASSSRKPPDRISEKLFF.

V and J are TRBV19 and TRBJ1-3; D possibly corresponds to TRBD1 (5 bases). Looked up from germline, CDR1 is LNHDA and CDR2 is SQIVND (reference sequence). The CDR3 length is 14 residues. V was pared by 3 bases and J by 2 bases, with 8 bases between. DNA of the CDR3: TGTGCCAGTAGTATCGGGGGTCCTGGAAACACCATATATTTT. It codes for CASSIGGPGNTIYF.

The chain employs TRBV5-8 and TRBJ1-2; the D gene is possibly TRBD1 (6 bases). V lost 2 bases and J lost 9, with 11 bases in between. Germline V gives CDR1 SGHTS, CDR2 YDEGEE. CDR3 length: 12 residues. Written as DNA, the CDR3 is TGTGCCAGCAGCTTTCGAGACAGGAGCTACACCTTC. Its protein product is CASSFRDRSYTF.

CDR3 region: CASAIPPGDLQGLLSGNTIYF. The DNA for the CDR3 is TGTGCCAGCGCAATCCCCCCCGGGGACTTACAGGGGCTGCTCTCCGGAAACACCATATATTTT. This chain links TRBV28 with TRBJ1-3, with 7 bases identical to TRBD1. The J segment lost 4 bases and the V segment lost 8 bases, leaving 29 bases of the junction unmatched. CDR3 length: 21 amino acids. Germline V gene data show CDR1 as MDHEN and CDR2 as SYDVKM.

V and J are TRBV19 and TRBJ2-2; D is tentatively TRBD1 or TRBD2 (5 bases each). V lost 7 bases to trimming and J lost 6 bases, with 12 bases between them. The germline CDR1 and CDR2 sequences are LNHDA and SQIVND (reference sequence). There are 13 residues in the CDR3. The CDR3 coding sequence is TGTGCCAGTACCCCCCGGGGACCCGGGGAGCTGTTTTTT. Protein: CASTPRGPGELFF.

The chain has TRBV24-1 and TRBJ1-3; possible D gene TRBD1, 5 bases. The CDR3 has 14 residues. Germline V gives CDR1 KGHDR, CDR2 SFDVKD. Between the trimmed V and J ends, which lost 9 bases and 0 bases, there was a span of 11 bases. For the CDR3, the DNA is TGTGCCACCGCTGACAGCAACTCTGGAAACACCATATATTTT. As protein: CATADSNSGNTIYF.

V usage is TRBV19 and J usage is TRBJ2-7; D assignment may be TRBD1 or TRBD2 (5 bases each). Trimming took off 8 bases at V and 5 bases at J, with 22 bases between the two ends. Germline CDR1 reads LNHDA; CDR2 reads SQIVND (reference sequence). The CDR3 has 15 amino acids. The CDR3 bases are TGTGCCAGTCAGAGGTCCCCGGGGCCATCCCACGAGCAGTACTTC. It specifies CASQRSPGPSHEQYF.

The J gene is TRBJ1-2, the V gene TRBV6-5, with D perhaps matching TRBD1 (5 bases). Germline V gives CDR1 MNHEY, CDR2 SVGAGI. With 5 bases removed from V and 2 bases from J, the gap between germline ends came to 15 bases. CDR3 length equals 15 residues. The CDR3 spells CASSMPGPLNYGYTF. CDR3 nucleotide sequence: TGTGCCAGCAGTATGCCGGGACCGTTAAACTATGGCTACACCTTC.

V usage is TRBV27 and J usage is TRBJ2-2; a possible D gene is TRBD2 (5 bases). Germline CDR1 MNHEY, CDR2 SMNVEV (reference sequence). V was clipped by 0 bases and J by 6 bases, with 11 bases between them. There are 15 residues in the CDR3. The CDR3 DNA is TGTGCCAGCAGTTTATCACGGGGTTGGGCCGGGGAGCTGTTTTTT. Protein sequence: CASSLSRGWAGELFF.

V and J are TRBV2 and TRBJ1-2, with TRBD1 matching 7 bases. The CDR3 has 15 amino acids. Looked up from germline, CDR1 is SNHLY and CDR2 is FYNNEI. Trimming at V came to 5 bases and at J to 0 bases, leaving 6 bases not matched to a gene. DNA for the CDR3: TGTGCCAGCAGTCTTACTGGGACAGCTAACTATGGCTACACCTTC. Protein: CASSLTGTANYGYTF.

The J gene is TRBJ2-7, the V gene TRBV24-1; TRBD1 aligns across 7 bases. Germline CDR1 KGHDR, CDR2 SFDVKD. The junction had 9 bases not matched to a gene; V was cut back by 3 bases and J by 8 bases. The CDR3 loop spans 14 amino acids. Here the CDR3 reads CATSDDGEQGKQYF. The CDR3 DNA reads TGTGCCACCAGTGATGACGGTGAACAGGGGAAGCAGTACTTC.

V is TRBV27 and J is TRBJ2-1; D perhaps matches TRBD2 (6 bases). The CDR3 spans 20 residues. V was pared by 5 bases and J by 6 bases, with 32 bases between. Germline-derived CDR1 and CDR2 are MNHEY and SMNVEV (reference sequence). CDR3 nucleotide sequence: TGTGCCAGCAGTCCTTTGGTGTCCCTGAATAGCGGAGTCTTCTTCAATGAGCAGTTCTTC. Encoded protein: CASSPLVSLNSGVFFNEQFF.

This chain connects TRBV11-2 to TRBJ1-5, with D unclear. The germline CDR1 and CDR2 sequences are SGHAT and FQNNGV. Trimming shortened V by 5 bases and J by 1 base, and 6 bases separated the two germline ends. This CDR3 region has 13 residues. CDR3 region: CASSLFSNQPQHF. The CDR3 region has the DNA TGTGCCAGCAGCCTCTTCAGCAATCAGCCCCAGCATTTT.

V usage is TRBV5-1 and J usage is TRBJ2-2, with D possibly matching TRBD2 (5 bases). The CDR3 runs 15 residues. V lost 2 bases and J lost 1, with 9 bases in between. From germline, CDR1 is SGHRS and CDR2 YFSETQ. CDR3: CASSLDGGNTGELFF. The CDR3, as DNA: TGCGCCAGCAGCTTAGACGGAGGGAACACCGGGGAGCTGTTTTTT.

This clone has just one count. The chain recombines TRBV19 with TRBJ2-1; a possible D gene is TRBD2 (5 bases). Trimming removed 5 bases from V and 0 bases from J, with 14 bases in between. Germline V lookup: CDR1 LNHDA, CDR2 SQIVND (reference sequence). The CDR3 runs to 16 residues. CDR3: CASSEHGESSYNEQFF. As DNA, the CDR3 is TGTGCCAGTAGTGAACACGGGGAGAGCTCCTACAATGAGCAGTTCTTC.

The V and J genes are TRBV5-1 and TRBJ2-2; D is possibly TRBD1 or TRBD2 (5 bases each). V gave up 6 bases and J gave up 5 bases, with 17 bases separating them. The CDR3 is 15 residues long. Germline CDR1 is SGHRS and CDR2 is YFSETQ. The CDR3 nucleotides read TGCGCCAGCACCGTGGGGACCGCTACGACCGGGGAGCTGTTTTTT. It translates to CASTVGTATTGELFF.

The chain is built from TRBV9 and TRBJ2-7, with a weak D call TRBD1 (5 bases). Germline loops: CDR1 SGDLS, CDR2 YYNGEE. The CDR3 covers 13 residues. The V and J ends lost 10 bases and 2 bases respectively, with 16 bases between them. The DNA for the CDR3 is TGTGCCTGTTGGGGCAACCTCACCTACGAGCAGTACTTC. Translated: CACWGNLTYEQYF.

This clone turned up a few times. CDR3 nucleotide sequence: TGCGCCAGCAGTGCGGAGGTGGGGGGCTGGTTCTTC. This sequence encodes CASSAEVGGWFF. The chain couples TRBV10-1 to TRBJ2-1; D tentatively fits TRBD1 or TRBD2 (6 bases each). The germline V gene has CDR1 WNHNN and CDR2 SYGVQD (reference sequence). The CDR3 runs 12 residues. V was pared by 4 bases and J by 15 bases, with 16 bases between.

V usage is TRBV3-1 (or the pseudogene TRBV3-2) and J usage is TRBJ1-5; D remains unclear. V was clipped by 1 base and J by 9 bases, with 7 bases between them. The germline V gene encodes CDR1 LGHDT and CDR2 YNNKEL (reference sequence). The CDR3 length is 12 residues. Here the CDR3 DNA reads TGTGCCAGCAGCCAAGCTTCAGGGCCCCAGCATTTT. Amino acid sequence: CASSQASGPQHF.